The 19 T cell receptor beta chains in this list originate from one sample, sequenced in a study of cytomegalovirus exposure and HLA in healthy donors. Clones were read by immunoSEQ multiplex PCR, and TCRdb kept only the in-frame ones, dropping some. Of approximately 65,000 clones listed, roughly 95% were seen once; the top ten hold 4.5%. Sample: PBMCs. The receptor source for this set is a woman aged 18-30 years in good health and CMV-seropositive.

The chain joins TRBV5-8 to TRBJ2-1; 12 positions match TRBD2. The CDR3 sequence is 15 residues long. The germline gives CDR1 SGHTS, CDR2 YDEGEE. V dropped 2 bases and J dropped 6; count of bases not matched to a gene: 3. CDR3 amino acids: CASSFSSGRANEQFF. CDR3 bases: TGTGCCAGCAGCTTCTCTAGCGGGAGGGCCAATGAGCAGTTCTTC. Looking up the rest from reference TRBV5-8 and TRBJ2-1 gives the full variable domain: EAGVTQSPTHLIKTRGQQATLRCSPISGHTSVYWYQQALGLGLQFLLWYDEGEERNRGNFPPRFSGRQFPNYSSELNVNALELEDSALYLCASSFSSGRANEQFFGPGTRLTVL.

The chain's CDR3 is CASSVARADTQYF. CDR3 DNA: TGTGCCAGCAGCGTAGCGAGGGCAGATACGCAGTATTTT. The chain recombines TRBV9 with TRBJ2-3, with a possible D match to TRBD2 (5 bases). Trimming pared 0 bases from V and 4 bases from J, leaving 6 bases between. The CDR3 is 13 residues long. Germline assignment: CDR1 SGDLS and CDR2 YYNGEE.

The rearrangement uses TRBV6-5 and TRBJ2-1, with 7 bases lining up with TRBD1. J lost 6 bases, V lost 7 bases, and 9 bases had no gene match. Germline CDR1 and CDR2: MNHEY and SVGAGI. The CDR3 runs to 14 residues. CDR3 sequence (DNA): TGTGCCAGCACCCCTGTGGGACAGAGCAATGAGCAGTTCTTC. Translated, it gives CASTPVGQSNEQFF.

CDR3 sequence reads: CASSFQTGSTDTQYF. CDR3 coding DNA: TGTGCCAGCAGCTTTCAGACAGGGAGCACAGATACGCAGTATTTT. The V gene is TRBV7-6, the J gene TRBJ2-3; 7 positions match TRBD1. The J segment lost 0 bases and the V segment lost 3 bases, leaving 3 bases of the junction unmatched. The CDR3 covers 15 residues. CDR1 is SGHVS, CDR2 FNYEAQ, per germline.

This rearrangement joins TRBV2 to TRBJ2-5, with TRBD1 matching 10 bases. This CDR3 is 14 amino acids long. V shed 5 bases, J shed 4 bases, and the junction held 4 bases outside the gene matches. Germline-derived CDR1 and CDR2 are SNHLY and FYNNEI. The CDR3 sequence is CASSRQGAGETQYF. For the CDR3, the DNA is TGTGCCAGCAGTCGACAGGGGGCGGGAGAGACCCAGTACTTC.

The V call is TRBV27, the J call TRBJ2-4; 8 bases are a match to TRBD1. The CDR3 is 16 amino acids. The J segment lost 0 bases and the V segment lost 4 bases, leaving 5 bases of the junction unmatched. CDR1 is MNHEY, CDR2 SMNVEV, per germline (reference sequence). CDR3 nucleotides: TGTGCCAGCAGTTGGGGACAGGAGTTAGCCAAAAACATTCAGTACTTC. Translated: CASSWGQELAKNIQYF.

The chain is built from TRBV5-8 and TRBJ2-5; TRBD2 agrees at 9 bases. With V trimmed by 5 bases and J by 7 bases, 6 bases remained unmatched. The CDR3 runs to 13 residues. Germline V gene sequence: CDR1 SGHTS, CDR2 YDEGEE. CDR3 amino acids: CASRIAGVSTQYF. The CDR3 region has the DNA TGTGCCAGCAGAATAGCGGGAGTTTCGACCCAGTACTTC.

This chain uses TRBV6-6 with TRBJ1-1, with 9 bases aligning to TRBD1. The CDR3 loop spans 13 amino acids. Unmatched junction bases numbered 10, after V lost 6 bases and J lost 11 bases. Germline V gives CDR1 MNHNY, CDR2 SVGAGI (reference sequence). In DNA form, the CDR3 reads TGTGCCAGCAGGCAAAGACAGGGGGACTATGCTTTCTTT. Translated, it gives CASRQRQGDYAFF.

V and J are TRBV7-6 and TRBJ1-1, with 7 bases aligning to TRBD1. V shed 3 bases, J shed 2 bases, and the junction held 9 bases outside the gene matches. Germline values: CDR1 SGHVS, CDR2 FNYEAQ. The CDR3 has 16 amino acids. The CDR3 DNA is TGTGCCAGCAGCTTTGATGGACAGGCCCTTAACACTGAAGCTTTCTTT. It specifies CASSFDGQALNTEAFF.

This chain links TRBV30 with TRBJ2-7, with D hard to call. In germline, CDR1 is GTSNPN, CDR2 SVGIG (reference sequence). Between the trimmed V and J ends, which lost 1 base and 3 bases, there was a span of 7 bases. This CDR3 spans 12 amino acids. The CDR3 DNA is TGTGCCTGGAGTGGAGTTGACTACGAGCAGTACTTC. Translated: CAWSGVDYEQYF.

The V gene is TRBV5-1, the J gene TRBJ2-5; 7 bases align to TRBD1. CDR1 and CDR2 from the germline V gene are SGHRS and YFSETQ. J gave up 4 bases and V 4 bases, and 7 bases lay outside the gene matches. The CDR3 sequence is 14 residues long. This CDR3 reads CASSATGNRETQYF. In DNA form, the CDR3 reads TGCGCCAGCAGCGCGACAGGGAACCGAGAGACCCAGTACTTC.

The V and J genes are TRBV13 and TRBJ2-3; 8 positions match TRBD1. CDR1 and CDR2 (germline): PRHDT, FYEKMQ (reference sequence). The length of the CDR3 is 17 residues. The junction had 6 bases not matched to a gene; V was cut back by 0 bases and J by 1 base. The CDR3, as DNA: TGTGCCAGCAGCTTAGGGGTTGGGACAGGAGGCACAGATACGCAGTATTTT. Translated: CASSLGVGTGGTDTQYF.

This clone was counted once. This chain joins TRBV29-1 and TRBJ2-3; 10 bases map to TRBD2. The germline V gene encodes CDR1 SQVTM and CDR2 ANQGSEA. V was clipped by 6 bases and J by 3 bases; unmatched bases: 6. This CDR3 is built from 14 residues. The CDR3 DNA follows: TGCAGCGTCGGGACTAGCGCTTTTACAGATACGCAGTATTTT. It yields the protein CSVGTSAFTDTQYF.

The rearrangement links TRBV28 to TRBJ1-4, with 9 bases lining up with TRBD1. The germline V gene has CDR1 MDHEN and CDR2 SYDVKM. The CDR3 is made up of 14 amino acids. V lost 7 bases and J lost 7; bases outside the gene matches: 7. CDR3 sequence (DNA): TGTGCCAGCACGTTAGGGACAGGGCGTGAAAAACTGTTTTTT. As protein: CASTLGTGREKLFF.

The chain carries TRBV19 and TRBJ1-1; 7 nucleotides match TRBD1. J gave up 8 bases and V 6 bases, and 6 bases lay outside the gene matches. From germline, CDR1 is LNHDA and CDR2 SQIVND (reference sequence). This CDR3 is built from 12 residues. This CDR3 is CASRTGTVEAFF. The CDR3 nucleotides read TGTGCCAGTAGGACTGGGACAGTAGAAGCTTTCTTT.

CDR3 bases: TGTGCCAGCAGCTCGATAACTAGCGCCAATGAGCAGTTCTTC. It codes for CASSSITSANEQFF. V usage is TRBV5-5 and J usage is TRBJ2-1; 7 bases line up with TRBD2. V shed 3 bases, J shed 6 bases, and the junction held 6 bases outside the gene matches. The CDR3 spans 14 residues. Germline assignment: CDR1 SGHKS and CDR2 YYEKEE (reference sequence).

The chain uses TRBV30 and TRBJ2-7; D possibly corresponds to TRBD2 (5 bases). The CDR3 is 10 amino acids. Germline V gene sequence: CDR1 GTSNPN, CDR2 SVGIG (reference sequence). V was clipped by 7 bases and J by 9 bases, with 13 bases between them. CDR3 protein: CAFGGMGQYF. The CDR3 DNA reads TGTGCCTTTGGAGGTATGGGGCAGTACTTC.

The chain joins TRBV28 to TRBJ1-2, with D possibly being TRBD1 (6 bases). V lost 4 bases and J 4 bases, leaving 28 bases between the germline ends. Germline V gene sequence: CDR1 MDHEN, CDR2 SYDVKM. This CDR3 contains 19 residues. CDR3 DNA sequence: TGTGCCAGCAGTTCCCATGGGGGTACAGGGTCGGGCGGGCTCTATGGCTACACCTTC. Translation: CASSSHGGTGSGGLYGYTF.

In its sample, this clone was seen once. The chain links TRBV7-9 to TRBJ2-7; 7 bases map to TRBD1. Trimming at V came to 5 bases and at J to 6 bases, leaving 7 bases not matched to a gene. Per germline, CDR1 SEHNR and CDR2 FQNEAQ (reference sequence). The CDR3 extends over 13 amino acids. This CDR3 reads CASSPWDRLEQYF. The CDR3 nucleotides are TGTGCCAGCAGCCCCTGGGACAGACTCGAGCAGTACTTC.